The sequence of this T cell receptor beta chain was determined in a study of cytotoxic CD8 clonotypes in ibrutinib-treated CLL. Study information: Response sampling occurred after a median about 12 months of treatment (range 6 to 36).

V was cut by 1 base and J by 3 bases, with 17 bases left in between. This CDR3 has 17 residues. Germline V lookup: CDR1 SGHRS, CDR2 YFSETQ. The assay was immunoSEQ multiplex PCR, and TCRdb's table has in-frame clones only and misses some. This sample has about 160,000 clones, with approximately 90% found just once. On this clone: Its antigen is currently unknown.

General observations from the study: Age-matched healthy donor levels were exceeded by baseline clonality, which tracked circulating CD8+ T-cell counts. Clonality grew at ibrutinib response; at progression, it decreased back toward baseline.

The V call is TRBV5-1, the J call TRBJ2-1; D may be TRBD2 (6 bases). The source of this sequence is a human donor with chronic lymphocytic leukemia. The sequences come from PBMCs, collected at disease progression, from a patient treated with ibrutinib. CDR3 sequence: CASSLRGTGRGYNEQFF. The DNA of the CDR3 is TGCGCCAGCAGCTTGCGGGGGACGGGGCGGGGCTACAATGAGCAGTTCTTC.